The present T cell receptor (beta chain) was sequenced within a study of human T cells and chemical hapten exposure. For the study at large: A 2 cm by 2 cm inner upper arm patch received 2% DPC for sensitization.

Indicated time point: pre-sensitization, week 0. Documented treatment: therapeutic diphenylcyclopropenone sensitization with weekly scalp DPC. Unfractionated whole blood served as the source for total RNA extraction. This clonotype was seen ten or more times. The CDR3 spans 13 residues. Per the germline V gene, CDR1 is DFQATT and CDR2 is SNEGSKA (reference sequence). The ends were cut back, 6 bases at V and 6 bases at J, with 17 bases in the middle. Unique molecular identifiers were affixed to discrete cDNA molecules within the library. Each CDR3 protein is one row after TCRdb ran MiXCR on the RACE reads. The data show under 60,000 distinct CDR3 sequences, roughly a tenth seen once.

The sequence was collected from a woman in her twenties or thirties with alopecia areata. Some clones in this sample may be carry-over from other donors' samples. This chain uses TRBV20-1 with TRBJ1-1; perhaps TRBD1 as D (5 bases). Sample: whole blood, taken in connection with sensitization to the hapten diphenylcyclopropenone (DPC). The CDR3 sequence: CSARGGFFSEAFF. CDR3 DNA: TGCAGTGCCCGGGGGGGGTTTTTTTCTGAAGCTTTCTTT.